This is a list of T cell receptor beta chains from one sample in a study of blood T cell repertoires in COVID-19. Assay: immunoSEQ multiplex PCR; the TCRdb copy retains only in-frame clones and omits some. The sample lists under 95,000 clones, around 85% occurring once. Input material: peripheral blood. These receptors all stem from an elderly woman with COVID-19, enrolled during active disease. Each CDR3 is given with its conserved first and last residue. Fields, in order: clone size, V gene, D gene, J gene, CDR3 DNA, CDR3 protein. The D gene is left open where the match is weak. Some rows mark clone size as missing; the rest say once, few, many or name a class of expanded clone.

clone_size: .
v_call: TRBV6-5
d_call: TRBD1
j_call: TRBJ1-2
cdr3_nt: TGTGCCAGCTCTCGGACAGGCAGGTCTAACTATGGCTACACCTTC
cdr3_aa: CASSRTGRSNYGYTF

clone_size: many
v_call: TRBV2
d_call: TRBD1
j_call: TRBJ2-7
cdr3_nt: TGTGCCAGCGCCGCCATCTGGGACAGGGGGAGTCGGGAGCAGTACTTC
cdr3_aa: CASAAIWDRGSREQYF

clone_size: .
v_call: TRBV5-6
d_call: .
j_call: TRBJ2-5
cdr3_nt: TGTGCCAGCAGCTTGGACAGGTTGTACCAAGAGACCCAGTACTTC
cdr3_aa: CASSLDRLYQETQYF

clone_size: .
v_call: TRBV3-1/TRBV3-2
d_call: .
j_call: TRBJ1-2
cdr3_nt: TGTGCCAGCAGCCAAGACCGGGGGGCGCGGGCCAAAACAGCTAACTATGGCTACACCTTC
cdr3_aa: CASSQDRGARAKTANYGYTF

clone_size: .
v_call: TRBV28
d_call: TRBD1
j_call: TRBJ2-1
cdr3_nt: TGTGCCACCCTAGGGGGCCCATACAATGAGCAGTTCTTC
cdr3_aa: CATLGGPYNEQFF

clone_size: .
v_call: TRBV28
d_call: .
j_call: TRBJ2-7
cdr3_nt: TGTGCCAGCAGTTTATCCGTTACCTACGAGCAGTACTTC
cdr3_aa: CASSLSVTYEQYF

clone_size: .
v_call: TRBV12-3/TRBV12-4
d_call: .
j_call: TRBJ1-5
cdr3_nt: TGTGCCAGCAGTTTAAGGGGGTATCAGCCCCAGCATTTT
cdr3_aa: CASSLRGYQPQHF

clone_size: .
v_call: TRBV5-8
d_call: TRBD2
j_call: TRBJ2-7
cdr3_nt: TGTGCCAGCAGCAAAAGCCTAGCGGGGCCCATCTCCTACGAGCAGTACTTC
cdr3_aa: CASSKSLAGPISYEQYF

clone_size: few
v_call: TRBV6-5
d_call: TRBD1
j_call: TRBJ1-3
cdr3_nt: TGTGCCAGCAGCGAGGGACAGATTGGAAACACCATATATTTT
cdr3_aa: CASSEGQIGNTIYF

clone_size: .
v_call: TRBV5-1
d_call: .
j_call: TRBJ2-4
cdr3_nt: TGCGCCAGCAGCTTTAACAGTCGGGAATCGATTCAGTACTTC
cdr3_aa: CASSFNSRESIQYF

clone_size: few
v_call: TRBV28
d_call: .
j_call: TRBJ1-2
cdr3_nt: TGTGCCAGCAGTTTACTTAATGATGGCTACACCTTC
cdr3_aa: CASSLLNDGYTF

clone_size: once
v_call: TRBV7-3
d_call: .
j_call: TRBJ2-2
cdr3_nt: TGTGCCAGCAGCCCGGCTAGGCGCGACACCGGGGAGCTGTTTTTT
cdr3_aa: CASSPARRDTGELFF

clone_size: .
v_call: TRBV12-3/TRBV12-4
d_call: TRBD1
j_call: TRBJ1-5
cdr3_nt: TGTGCCAGCACCAGGACAGGGAATCAGCCCCAGCATTTT
cdr3_aa: CASTRTGNQPQHF

clone_size: .
v_call: TRBV3-1/TRBV3-2
d_call: .
j_call: TRBJ2-5
cdr3_nt: TGTGCCAGCAGCCAAGAAGAACGGTCTCGGACCCAGTACTTC
cdr3_aa: CASSQEERSRTQYF

clone_size: .
v_call: TRBV24-1
d_call: .
j_call: TRBJ2-7
cdr3_nt: TGTGCCACCTCGGACGGGAGCTCCTACGAGCAGTACTTC
cdr3_aa: CATSDGSSYEQYF

clone_size: .
v_call: TRBV7-2
d_call: TRBD1
j_call: TRBJ1-1
cdr3_nt: TGTGCCAGCAGCTTAGGCGCAGGGGGATTCGTCACTGAAGCTTTCTTT
cdr3_aa: CASSLGAGGFVTEAFF

clone_size: .
v_call: TRBV12-3/TRBV12-4
d_call: .
j_call: TRBJ2-7
cdr3_nt: TGTGCCAGCAGCTCGTGGGGCGCAGAGCAGTACTTC
cdr3_aa: CASSSWGAEQYF

clone_size: .
v_call: TRBV6-5
d_call: TRBD2
j_call: TRBJ2-7
cdr3_nt: TGTGCCAGCAGACCTACTAGCGGGAGGTACGAGCAGTACTTC
cdr3_aa: CASRPTSGRYEQYF

clone_size: .
v_call: TRBV10-2
d_call: .
j_call: TRBJ2-5
cdr3_nt: TGCGCCAGCAGTGAGTTCGACCCGGCGGGAACCCAGTACTTC
cdr3_aa: CASSEFDPAGTQYF

clone_size: .
v_call: TRBV10-1
d_call: TRBD2
j_call: TRBJ2-7
cdr3_nt: TGCGCCAGGGGAGGGTACTTCGAGCAGTACTTC
cdr3_aa: CARGGYFEQYF